Below are 6 T cell receptor beta chains sequenced from a single sample in a study of blood T cell repertoires in COVID-19. The protocol was immunoSEQ multiplex PCR, while the TCRdb copy is restricted to in-frame clones and leaves out a portion. This sample has about 76,000 clones, with 80% to 90% found just once. The sample was peripheral blood. The receptors were gathered from a human donor in a cohort sampled during active COVID-19.

J is TRBJ2-5 and V is TRBV4-1; possible D gene TRBD1, 6 bases. Trimming stripped 2 bases from V and 1 base from J, with 8 bases between. The CDR3 covers 14 residues. Germline assignment: CDR1 MGHRA and CDR2 YSYEKL. CDR3 sequence reads: CASSQQGLQETQYF. CDR3 nucleotide sequence: TGCGCCAGCAGCCAACAGGGGCTCCAAGAGACCCAGTACTTC.

The chain combines TRBV9 with TRBJ2-3, with TRBD2 matching over 7 bases. V shed 3 bases, J shed 6 bases, and the junction held 7 bases outside the gene matches. The CDR3 covers 14 residues. Per germline, CDR1 SGDLS and CDR2 YYNGEE. DNA of the CDR3: TGTGCCAGCAGCGGAGCGGGGCTAACGGATACGCAGTATTTT. Amino acid sequence: CASSGAGLTDTQYF.

This sequence joins TRBV6-2 or TRBV6-3 and TRBJ2-7, with D possibly being TRBD1 (6 bases). Germline-derived CDR1 and CDR2 are MNHEY and SVGEGT. Trimming shortened V by 2 bases and J by 2 bases, and 13 bases separated the two germline ends. The length of the CDR3 is 15 residues. The CDR3 DNA is TGTGCCAGCAGTTACGGGGACACCGCCGCCTACGAGCAGTACTTC. This encodes CASSYGDTAAYEQYF.

This chain joins TRBV12-3 or TRBV12-4 and TRBJ1-1, with D perhaps matching TRBD1 (6 bases). CDR3 length: 13 amino acids. V lost 5 bases and J lost 0, with 7 bases in between. CDR3 sequence reads: CASSRGMNTEAFF. Written as DNA, the CDR3 is TGTGCCAGCAGTAGGGGGATGAACACTGAAGCTTTCTTT.

This rearrangement joins TRBV5-1 to TRBJ2-4, with D maybe TRBD2 (6 bases). The CDR3 extends over 16 amino acids. V dropped 0 bases and J dropped 7 bases, with 17 bases sitting between them. The germline V gene has CDR1 SGHRS and CDR2 YFSETQ. The CDR3 spells CASSLAPAGMGNIQYF. The DNA of the CDR3 is TGCGCCAGCAGCTTGGCCCCGGCGGGGATGGGGAACATTCAGTACTTC.

The chain links TRBV6-4 to TRBJ2-3; D is uncertain. This CDR3 is built from 13 residues. Trimming removed 5 bases from V and 4 bases from J, with 10 bases in between. Germline lookup yields CDR1 MRHNA and CDR2 SNTAGT. Written as DNA, the CDR3 is TGTGCCAGCAGTTCGGAGTTGGCAGATACGCAGTATTTT. This gives the protein CASSSELADTQYF.